This T cell receptor beta chain was identified in a study of OX40 agonist ivuxolimab in advanced cancers. Study summary: The study enrolled dose-escalation patients with hepatocellular carcinoma, melanoma, renal cell or head and neck cancer.

Overall study findings and caveats: In the expanded peripheral T cells, antigen specificity was never determined. At doses 0.1 to 3.0 mg/kg, CD4+ and CD8+ clones expanded.

Patients had blood sampled at baseline and again on cycle 4 day 1 and cycle 7 day 1. CDR1 and CDR2 from the germline V gene are SGHDN and FVKESK. The CDR3 has 19 amino acids. The V and J ends lost 0 bases and 5 bases respectively, with 23 bases between them. Assay used: immunoSEQ multiplex PCR; TCRdb lists only in-frame clones, some missing. The data show around 100,000 clones, 90% to 95% seen once. In the case of this clone: Its specificity is not known.

Here the sequenced sample was CD4+ or CD8+ T cells sorted from blood, taken in a trial of the OX40 agonist ivuxolimab. This sequence originates from an adult with an advanced solid tumor such as melanoma, head and neck, liver or kidney cancer. The rearrangement uses TRBV14 and TRBJ2-1; D could derive from TRBD1 or TRBD2 (5 bases each). CDR3 coding DNA: TGTGCCAGCAGCCAAGATGGTAGTCTAGCCACACCCAGGGACAATGAGCAGTTCTTC. Translated, it gives CASSQDGSLATPRDNEQFF. The variable domain in full, completed from reference TRBV14 and TRBJ2-1, reads EAGVTQFPSHSVIEKGQTVTLRCDPISGHDNLYWYRRVMGKEIKFLLHFVKESKQDESGMPNNRFLAERTGGTYSTLKVQPAELEDSGVYFCASSQDGSLATPRDNEQFFGPGTRLTVL.